This entry lists 4 T cell receptor beta chains sequenced from one sample in a study of lymphopenia after photon versus proton radiotherapy (dated by TCRdb to 2018 to 2020). The library relied on the immunoSEQ multiplex PCR assay. The source is immuneACCESS, and TCRdb retained only in-frame sequences with V and J called. Part of the clones is not carried over; for the studies checked, unresolved V genes explain less than half of this, and the remainder is unexplained. The sample table holds approximately 65,000 clones, of which around 90% were seen once. 2.9% of the sample lies in the top ten. Material: peripheral blood, obtained from a patient treated with photon-based radiotherapy. The receptor source for this set is a woman aged 70 to 79 with pancreatic cancer.

This sequence joins TRBV11-2 and TRBJ1-1; no clear D gene. The CDR3 loop spans 15 amino acids. Trimming cost V 3 bases and J 6 bases, with 17 bases left between them. Germline-derived CDR1 and CDR2 are SGHAT and FQNNGV. The CDR3 coding sequence is TGTGCCAGCAGCTTTGGCCCCGTAGAGGAGTCTGAAGCTTTCTTT. It codes for CASSFGPVEESEAFF.

The rearrangement joins TRBV2 to TRBJ1-2, with D hard to call. The CDR3 consists of 11 residues. Germline CDR1 is SNHLY and CDR2 is FYNNEI. Trimming removed 7 bases from V and 5 bases from J, with 8 bases in between. The chain's CDR3 is CASTEEYGYTF. The CDR3 DNA sequence: TGTGCCAGCACGGAAGAATATGGCTACACCTTC.

In the case of this clone: An end of the junction differs from the germline gene, which may be a read error. The chain couples TRBV30 to TRBJ2-5, with 10 bases fitting TRBD2. The CDR3 consists of 11 residues. Germline V gives CDR1 GTSNPN, CDR2 SVGIG (reference sequence). The CDR3 protein is CAWSVSGRPDF. The CDR3 nucleotides read TGTGCCTGGAGTGTTAGCGGGAGGCCGGACTTC.

The chain employs TRBV11-1 and TRBJ2-1; TRBD1 aligns across 10 bases. V lost 0 bases to trimming and J lost 5 bases; unmatched junction nucleotides: 4. There are 16 residues in the CDR3. Germline V gives CDR1 SGHAT, CDR2 FQDESV (reference sequence). CDR3 DNA sequence: TGTGCCAGCAGCTTAGCTCTGGGACAGGGGAACAATGAGCAGTTCTTC. The encoded protein is CASSLALGQGNNEQFF. The whole variable domain, filled in from reference TRBV11-1 and TRBJ2-1, reads EAEVAQSPRYKITEKSQAVAFWCDPISGHATLYWYRQILGQGPELLVQFQDESVVDDSQLPKDRFSAERLKGVDSTLKIQPAELGDSAMYLCASSLALGQGNNEQFFGPGTRLTVL.